This entry features one TCR beta chain sequence. V shed 1 base and J shed 3 bases, with 12 bases lying between them. The CDR3 loop spans 16 amino acids. CDR1 SNHLY and CDR2 FYNNEI come from the germline V gene. This sample was taken from a study of graft-versus-host responses after intestinal transplantation. TCRdb's copy holds only in-frame clones and misses some; the assay was immunoSEQ multiplex PCR. The table has under 50,000 clones, roughly 89% seen once. This specimen was PBMCs, taken 260 to 280 days after transplant. The receptor was isolated from a human patient who received an intestinal transplant, so some T cells may come from the graft donor. The J gene is TRBJ2-2, the V gene TRBV2; weak D call: TRBD1 (6 bases). The CDR3 coding sequence is TGTGCCAGCAGTGAAGGGGGGCTCCTTTACACCGGGGAGCTGTTTTTT. Encoded protein: CASSEGGLLYTGELFF.